The 31 T cell receptor beta chains listed next were all sequenced from one sample in a study of T-cell reconstitution after alpha-beta-depleted transplantation in children. Construction of the TCRbeta library involved unique molecular identifiers. TCRdb passed the PCR reads through MiXCR, listing each CDR3 protein once. The repertoire has approximately 170,000 distinct CDR3 sequences, 11% of them found once; the top ten carry 13%. This specimen was PBMCs, taken before TCRalphabeta/CD19-depleted stem cell transplant. The receptor source for this set is a boy aged 2-15 years with acute myeloid leukemia, due to receive a stem cell transplant.

This clonotype appeared many times. This chain uses TRBV5-1 with TRBJ2-1; 8 bases line up with TRBD1. The CDR3 is made up of 14 amino acids. Germline V lookup: CDR1 SGHRS, CDR2 YFSETQ. V was pared by 4 bases and J by 5 bases, with 5 bases of the junction left unmatched. CDR3 amino acids: CASSHRTGNNEQFF. The CDR3 DNA reads TGCGCCAGCAGCCACAGGACAGGGAACAATGAGCAGTTCTTC.

This clonotype was seen many times. V usage is TRBV5-1 and J usage is TRBJ2-2; D remains unclear. Between the trimmed V and J ends, which lost 4 bases and 1 base, there was a span of 2 bases. This CDR3 is built from 12 residues. Germline-derived CDR1 and CDR2 are SGHRS and YFSETQ. CDR3 nucleotide sequence: TGCGCCAGCAGCGAGAACACCGGGGAGCTGTTTTTT. The encoded protein is CASSENTGELFF.

For this clonotype: With a much larger clone just one base away, this may be a read error. This chain joins TRBV5-1 and TRBJ2-3; TRBD1 matches 8 bases. The CDR3 is 15 amino acids. Germline CDR1 is SGHRS and CDR2 is YFSETQ. CDR3 bases: TGCGCCAGCAGCTCCGGGACAGGTCGTATTCATACGCTGTATTTT. Protein product: CASSSGTGRIHTLYF.

Ten or more counts support this clonotype. The V gene is TRBV29-1, the J gene TRBJ1-2; D is possibly TRBD1 (5 bases). Germline V CDR1 and CDR2: SQVTM, ANQGSEA. This CDR3 is 15 amino acids long. V was cut by 0 bases and J by 5 bases, with 16 bases left in between. CDR3 in amino acids: CSVEDPGGLSYGYTF. The CDR3 coding sequence is TGCAGCGTTGAAGATCCGGGGGGTTTATCATATGGCTACACCTTC. The variable domain in full, with the rest retrieved from reference TRBV29-1 and TRBJ1-2, is SAVISQKPSRDICQRGTSLTIQCQVDSQVTMMFWYRQQPGQSLTLIATANQGSEATYESGFVIDKFPISRPNLTFSTLTVSNMSPEDSSIYLCSVEDPGGLSYGYTFGSGTRLTVV.

The sample holds a few counts of this clonotype. The chain couples TRBV11-2 to TRBJ2-1; 9 bases fit TRBD2. After removal of 4 bases from V and 4 bases from J, the junction contained 5 bases not matched to a gene. This CDR3 is 15 amino acids long. CDR1 SGHAT and CDR2 FQNNGV come from the germline V gene. CDR3 amino acids: CASSSSSGVYNEQFF. The CDR3 coding sequence is TGTGCCAGCAGCTCGTCTAGCGGGGTATACAATGAGCAGTTCTTC.

This clonotype was observed at least ten times. This sequence joins TRBV5-1 and TRBJ2-7; TRBD2 matches 7 bases. V lost 4 bases, J lost 2 bases, and 6 bases stayed unmatched. Germline CDR1 and CDR2: SGHRS and YFSETQ. This CDR3 is 14 amino acids long. CDR3 in DNA: TGCGCCAGCAGCCCGGCGGGAGCACCCTACGAGCAGTACTTC. It encodes CASSPAGAPYEQYF.

This clonotype was detected many times. The chain carries TRBV20-1 and TRBJ2-1, with 12 bases lining up with TRBD2. Trimming removed 1 base from V and 6 bases from J; junction bases left unmatched: 16. The length of the CDR3 is 19 residues. Germline CDR1 and CDR2: DFQATT and SNEGSKA (reference sequence). The CDR3 region has the DNA TGCAGTGCTAGAGGAACCCTAGCGGGGGGGACCGGCGTAACCAATGAGCAGTTCTTC. Translated, it gives CSARGTLAGGTGVTNEQFF.

This clonotype was counted ten times or more. The chain's CDR3 is CASSLAPLAVSTDTQYF. For the CDR3, the DNA is TGCGCCAGCAGCTTGGCCCCTCTAGCGGTTTCCACAGATACGCAGTATTTT. V is TRBV5-1 and J is TRBJ2-3, with 7 positions matching TRBD2. Germline loops: CDR1 SGHRS, CDR2 YFSETQ. The CDR3 runs to 17 residues. V lost 0 bases to trimming and J lost 2 bases; unmatched junction nucleotides: 9.

This clonotype was observed at least ten times. This chain connects TRBV7-6 to TRBJ2-1; 8 bases align to TRBD2. V was clipped by 5 bases and J by 2 bases; unmatched bases: 8. Germline values: CDR1 SGHVS, CDR2 FNYEAQ. This CDR3 is built from 16 residues. CDR3 DNA sequence: TGTGCCAGCAGCCTAAACACGGGAGGGACCTACAATGAGCAGTTCTTC. Amino acids: CASSLNTGGTYNEQFF.

This clonotype was picked up many times. The chain uses TRBV20-1 and TRBJ1-2; possible D gene TRBD1, 5 bases. CDR1 DFQATT and CDR2 SNEGSKA come from the germline V gene (reference sequence). The CDR3 has 15 amino acids. Trimming shortened V by 3 bases and J by 2 bases, and 16 bases separated the two germline ends. CDR3 protein: CSARGDGPTNYGYTF. As DNA, the CDR3 is TGCAGTGCTAGGGGGGACGGCCCGACCAACTATGGCTACACCTTC.

In its sample, this clonotype was seen many times. Germline and junction disagree at one end, which may indicate a read error. This chain links TRBV6-1 with TRBJ1-1; TRBD1 is a possible D gene (6 bases). Germline values: CDR1 MNHNS, CDR2 SASEGT. This CDR3 is 11 amino acids long. The CDR3 reads CATTIWGALVF. The CDR3 DNA sequence: TGTGCCACCACCATTTGGGGGGCGTTAGTCTTT.

This clonotype was detected many times. The chain uses TRBV11-2 and TRBJ2-5; 7 bases are a match to TRBD2. The CDR3 extends over 15 amino acids. Germline loops: CDR1 SGHAT, CDR2 FQNNGV. Losses at the gene ends were 5 bases for V and 3 bases for J; bases not matched to a gene: 9. The CDR3 reads CASSPILAREETQYF. The CDR3 DNA reads as TGTGCCAGCAGCCCGATACTAGCGCGGGAAGAGACCCAGTACTTC.

Remarks on this clonotype: A read error is likely, as this CDR3 ends without the conserved phenylalanine or tryptophan. J is TRBJ2-1 and V is TRBV7-8, with 8 bases aligning to TRBD2. The V gene end was trimmed by 5 bases and the J gene end by 6 bases; junction bases not matched to a gene: 6. The germline CDR1 and CDR2 sequences are SGHVS and FQNEAQ. The CDR3 sequence is 14 residues long. CDR3 in DNA: TGTGCCAGCAGCCCTCTAGCGGGTACCAATGAGCAGTTCTCC. Its protein product is CASSPLAGTNEQFS.

This clonotype was observed at least ten times. The rearrangement links TRBV20-1 to TRBJ2-7; D is uncertain. CDR3 length: 11 amino acids. Per the germline V gene, CDR1 is DFQATT and CDR2 is SNEGSKA (reference sequence). V gave up 4 bases and J gave up 3 bases, with 7 bases separating them. CDR3 bases: TGCAGTGCTACGCCCGGCTACGAGCAGTACTTC. Amino acids: CSATPGYEQYF.

In this sample, this clonotype turned up many times. The CDR3 reads CASSLDPTGEQFF. DNA for the CDR3: TGTGCCAGCAGCTTAGACCCGACGGGTGAGCAGTTCTTC. This sequence joins TRBV7-8 and TRBJ2-1; unclear D gene. V gave up 1 base and J gave up 9 bases, with 10 bases separating them. This CDR3 is 13 amino acids long. The germline CDR1 and CDR2 sequences are SGHVS and FQNEAQ.

This clonotype was recorded at least ten times. This chain connects TRBV27 to TRBJ2-1; a possible D gene is TRBD1 (6 bases). Between the trimmed V and J ends, which lost 10 bases and 5 bases, there was a span of 15 bases. The V gene's germline CDR1 is MNHEY and CDR2 SMNVEV (reference sequence). This CDR3 contains 13 residues. The CDR3, as DNA: TGTGCCACCACAGGGATTAATGACAATGAGCAGTTCTTC. It encodes CATTGINDNEQFF.

There are a few counts of this clonotype. The V and J genes are TRBV2 and TRBJ2-7, with TRBD1 as a possible D gene (6 bases). This CDR3 is 15 amino acids long. The germline gives CDR1 SNHLY, CDR2 FYNNEI. V was cut by 9 bases and J by 1 base, with 19 bases left in between. CDR3 nucleotides: TGTGCCAGGTCTAGTCGTCCGGGACAATCCTACGAGCAGTACTTC. Amino acids: CARSSRPGQSYEQYF.

This rearrangement joins TRBV7-9 to TRBJ2-6, with D possibly matching TRBD2 (5 bases). With 5 bases removed from V and 2 bases from J, the gap between germline ends came to 16 bases. Germline values: CDR1 SEHNR, CDR2 FQNEAQ (reference sequence). This CDR3 contains 17 residues. The CDR3 sequence is CASSTSIGETGANVLTF. CDR3 nucleotide sequence: TGTGCCAGCAGCACCTCGATCGGGGAAACTGGGGCCAACGTCCTGACTTTC.

In regard to this clonotype: A much larger clone differs from this one at a single base, so this may be a read error. The CDR3 here is CCARDPSGASYNEQFF. For the CDR3, the DNA is TGCTGTGCTAGAGACCCGAGCGGGGCCTCCTACAATGAGCAGTTCTTC. The gene calls are TRBV20-1 and TRBJ2-1; 7 bases are a match to TRBD2. The germline V gene encodes CDR1 DFQATT and CDR2 SNEGSKA (reference sequence). This CDR3 is built from 16 residues.

With respect to this clonotype: This may arise from a read error, as a much more abundant clone is one base away. The rearrangement joins TRBV12-3 or TRBV12-4 to TRBJ1-2, with D perhaps matching TRBD1 (6 bases). V was pared by 6 bases and J by 3 bases, with 14 bases between. The CDR3 is 14 residues long. The CDR3 bases are TGTGCCAGCAGCATACTGGGGGCTTACTATGGCTACACCTTC. This gives the protein CASSILGAYYGYTF.

This clonotype appeared many times. This rearrangement joins TRBV9 to TRBJ2-3; 7 nucleotides match TRBD2. CDR1 and CDR2 (germline): SGDLS, YYNGEE. CDR3 length: 14 residues. V was pared by 2 bases and J by 4 bases, with 4 bases of the junction left unmatched. CDR3: CASSVWLAADTQYF. The CDR3 DNA follows: TGTGCCAGCAGCGTTTGGCTAGCGGCAGATACGCAGTATTTT.

This clonotype has a count of ten or more. This sequence joins TRBV20-1 and TRBJ2-7; 14 nucleotides line up with TRBD2. The CDR3 runs 16 residues. Germline V gene lookup returns CDR1 DFQATT and CDR2 SNEGSKA (reference sequence). V lost 6 bases to trimming and J lost 4 bases; unmatched junction nucleotides: 11. CDR3 sequence: CSASGTSGRSLYEQYF. The CDR3, as DNA: TGCAGTGCCAGCGGGACTAGCGGGAGAAGTCTTTACGAGCAGTACTTC.

There are many counts of this clonotype. The chain is built from TRBV28 and TRBJ1-2; D not resolved. Germline V CDR1 and CDR2: MDHEN, SYDVKM. The CDR3 extends over 14 amino acids. V was clipped by 2 bases and J by 4 bases, with 11 bases between them. The CDR3 bases are TGTGCCAGCAGTTTACGACCCAGACCCTATGGCTACACCTTC. Residues: CASSLRPRPYGYTF.

The sample holds many counts of this clonotype. This chain connects TRBV7-9 to TRBJ1-5; 11 bases are a match to TRBD1. Germline CDR1 and CDR2: SEHNR and FQNEAQ (reference sequence). Trimming cost V 5 bases and J 0 bases; bases outside gene matches: 12. The CDR3 is made up of 19 amino acids. CDR3 bases: TGTGCCAGCAGCACAGAGGGACAGGGGGGATACTATAGCAATCAGCCCCAGCATTTT. This gives the protein CASSTEGQGGYYSNQPQHF.

This clonotype was counted ten times or more. The chain carries TRBV18 and TRBJ1-1, with D hard to call. Trimming cost V 3 bases and J 1 base, with 6 bases left between them. The CDR3 is 13 amino acids. Per germline, CDR1 KGHSH and CDR2 LQKENI. The CDR3 DNA sequence: TGTGCCAGCTCACCGGAGCAGAACACTGAAGCTTTCTTT. Protein: CASSPEQNTEAFF.

In this sample, this clonotype turned up many times. V is TRBV27 and J is TRBJ2-3, with TRBD2 matching over 12 bases. CDR3 length: 18 residues. Germline V gene data show CDR1 as MNHEY and CDR2 as SMNVEV (reference sequence). The V gene end was trimmed by 3 bases and the J gene end by 5 bases; junction bases not matched to a gene: 12. CDR3 DNA sequence: TGTGCCAGCAGTTTCGGGCTAGCGGGGGGGAGGGGTGAAGATACGCAGTATTTT. This encodes CASSFGLAGGRGEDTQYF.

The table lists this clonotype with many counts. The chain carries TRBV5-6 and TRBJ1-2; TRBD1 matches 8 bases. This CDR3 has 15 amino acids. Losses at the gene ends were 1 base for V and 4 bases for J; bases not matched to a gene: 6. CDR1 is SGHDT, CDR2 YYEEEE, per germline. CDR3 residues: CASSLLGQGLYGYTF. DNA for the CDR3: TGTGCCAGCAGCTTGCTAGGACAGGGCCTCTATGGCTACACCTTC.

This clonotype was observed many times. This chain links TRBV11-1 with TRBJ2-1; 10 bases line up with TRBD2. There are 15 residues in the CDR3. Germline V gene lookup returns CDR1 SGHAT and CDR2 FQDESV (reference sequence). V trimming: 2 bases; J trimming: 7 bases; junction bases outside the gene matches: 5. CDR3: CASSLSLAGENEQFF. As DNA, the CDR3 is TGTGCCAGCAGCTTAAGTCTAGCGGGGGAAAATGAGCAGTTCTTC.

A note on this clonotype: A much bigger clone sits one base away, suggesting this may be a read error. The chain recombines TRBV29-1 with TRBJ1-2, with D unclear. This CDR3 has 12 amino acids. Germline V gene lookup returns CDR1 SQVTM and CDR2 ANQGSEA. The CDR3 loop reads CSVRAPGHGDTF. The CDR3, as DNA: TGCAGCGTCCGGGCCCCAGGCCATGGCGACACCTTC.

This clonotype was counted at least ten times. The rearrangement joins TRBV19 to TRBJ2-7, with TRBD1 matching 7 bases. The V gene end was trimmed by 0 bases and the J gene end by 1 base; junction bases not matched to a gene: 9. Germline values: CDR1 LNHDA, CDR2 SQIVND (reference sequence). The CDR3 loop spans 17 amino acids. The CDR3 spells CASSIDRRGPESYEQYV. CDR3 DNA sequence: TGTGCCAGTAGTATAGATCGTAGGGGGCCAGAATCCTACGAGCAGTACGTC.

This clonotype was seen repeatedly, ten times or more. V is TRBV5-5 and J is TRBJ2-5; D uncertain. The CDR3 has 11 amino acids. Trimming took off 4 bases at V and 3 bases at J, with 4 bases between the two ends. Germline CDR1 SGHKS, CDR2 YYEKEE (reference sequence). Written as DNA, the CDR3 is TGTGCCAGCAGCGGGGAAGAGACCCAGTACTTC. The encoded protein is CASSGEETQYF.